Sequencing of this T cell receptor (beta chain) was carried out in a study of cytomegalovirus exposure and HLA in healthy donors. General observations from the study: Specificity of a few CMV-associated chains for CMV antigens was verified in vitro.

TCRdb's table, derived via immunoSEQ multiplex PCR, lists solely in-frame clones and lacks some. The table has 250,000 to 400,000 clones, around 90% seen once. With respect to this clone: The antigen remains unidentified.

The origin of this receptor is a man aged 25 to 40 in good health and CMV-seronegative. Sequenced: PBMCs.

The CDR3 loop reads CASSSWTGSITDTQYF. The CDR3 DNA follows: TGCGCCAGCAGCTCCTGGACAGGGAGTATCACAGATACGCAGTATTTT. The genes are TRBV5-1 and TRBJ2-3, with TRBD1 matching 8 bases. The CDR3 is 16 residues long. J was trimmed by 2 bases and V by 3 bases; bases with no gene match: 8. Germline V lookup: CDR1 SGHRS, CDR2 YFSETQ.